What follows is one T cell receptor beta chain and its context. Its antigen is unknown. Base qualities were left out, and no much larger clone turns up one base away. Germline trimming amounts to 5 bases on V and 1 base on J, with 10 as the count of junction bases outside the gene matches. Taken from the germline V gene (reference sequence), the CDR1 and CDR2 loops are GTSNPN and SVGIG. The cysteine opens and the phenylalanine closes a CDR3 of 17 amino acids. Only the CDR3 portion is preserved as DNA: 51 bases, with reading frame beginning at the first base. The record originates from a study of blood T cells in healthy people across ages (dated by TCRdb to between 2015 and 2017). A note on the overall study: Template switching captured roughly one uniquely barcoded TCR beta cDNA molecule per two T cells in model experiments. Using deep sequencing normalized with unique cDNA molecular identifiers, the study measured how TCR beta repertoire diversity changes with age. The donors were split into four age groups: young (average around 15 years), middle-aged (around 37), aged (roughly 65) and long-lived (roughly 77). Two additional independent replicas of 1 million unique cDNA reads from the same blood draw were analyzed for two donors (one aged 18 to 29 and one aged 80 or older). To avoid experimental bias, donors of different ages were spread randomly across the sequencing lanes.

The 35 to 40 donors, aged about 6 to 95 years, were systemically healthy Caucasian individuals from Russia. Each donor gave ten milliliters of peripheral blood, drawn into EDTA-treated Vacutainer tubes. Ficoll-Paque density-gradient centrifugation was used to isolate PBMCs, with at least 6.5 million per sample. Trizol reagent was used to extract total RNA from the PBMCs, yielding at least 5.5 micrograms per sample. Naive CD45RAhigh/CD27high T cell percentages were measured by flow cytometry on a PBMC aliquot from every donor. Paper-wide results and their limitations: There was a strong correlation between observed TCR beta diversity and the percentage of naive T cells measured by flow cytometry. Since profiling was done on bulk unsorted PBMCs, naive and antigen-experienced compartments could not be conclusively compared. Compared with the aged group, the long-lived group had more naive CD4+ T cells, fewer expanded clones and increased TCR diversity, suggesting age selection. Observed TCR beta diversity per million T cells fell roughly linearly with age, and a significant reduction was already apparent by age approximately 41. Because the CMV infection status of the donors was unknown, age-related changes in expanded clonotypes may potentially have been confounded. Estimates of total diversity from one million sequenced T cells were regarded as lower bounds and underestimates.

Libraries came from 5' RACE. The instrument given in TCRdb is Illumina HiSeq 2500. A second PCR of 7 to 11 cycles was performed with a sample-barcoded 5' primer and a J-beta primer mix. Each TCR beta cDNA molecule received a unique molecular identifier from a template-switch 5' adaptor carrying 12 random nucleotides. Each sample yielded at least 3 million CDR3-containing paired-end reads. All of the RNA was converted into first-strand cDNA using the Mint cDNA synthesis kit, with a TRBC-specific oligonucleotide serving as the primer. Following uracil-DNA glycosylase treatment, a first 18-cycle PCR with universal primers M1SS and BC2_uni_R was performed on all cDNA. In the original analysis: Normalization of each sample was performed by random selection of 1 million high-quality reads, each carrying a distinct molecular identifier. Reads sharing molecular identifiers were discarded rather than binned into consensus sequences. MiTCR, run with a Q25 quality threshold and the strictest error-elimination algorithm, handled CDR3 identification, clonotype clustering and error correction. A nonparametric unseen species model with Euler transformation was used to estimate a lower bound on total TCR beta diversity. Through fastp at Q25 and MiXCR, TCRdb rebuilt clones from the public reads, retaining in-frame beta chains. Each CDR3 protein appears once, grouped with its most common genes and DNA. TCRdb, not the authors, supplied the V and J calls. This sample lists 780,000 or so distinct CDR3 sequences; roughly 50% were detected once. The ten largest clones capture 41% of the sample.

The chain was built from TRBV30 and TRBJ2-6; the junction holds 8 bases that match TRBD2. The sequencing input was blood. This TCR was sampled from an older man in good health. The DNA sequence is given as TGTGCCTGGGTAAGCGGGAGCGGCCCATCTGGGGCCAACGTCCTGACTTTC. The resulting protein is CAWVSGSGPSGANVLTF.